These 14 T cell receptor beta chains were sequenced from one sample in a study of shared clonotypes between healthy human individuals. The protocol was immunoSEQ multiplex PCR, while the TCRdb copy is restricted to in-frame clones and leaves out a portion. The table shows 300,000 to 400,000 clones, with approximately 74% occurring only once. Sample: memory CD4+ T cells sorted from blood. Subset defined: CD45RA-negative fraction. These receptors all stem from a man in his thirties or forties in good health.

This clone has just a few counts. The DNA of the CDR3 is TGTGCCTGGACCCCTTACGGGGGGACAGAAGACACCGGGGAGCTGTTTTTT. Protein: CAWTPYGGTEDTGELFF. V usage is TRBV30 and J usage is TRBJ2-2; D tentatively fits TRBD1 or TRBD2 (7 bases each). Germline V gene sequence: CDR1 GTSNPN, CDR2 SVGIG (reference sequence). The CDR3 is 17 amino acids. V was pared by 4 bases and J by 3 bases, with 21 bases between.

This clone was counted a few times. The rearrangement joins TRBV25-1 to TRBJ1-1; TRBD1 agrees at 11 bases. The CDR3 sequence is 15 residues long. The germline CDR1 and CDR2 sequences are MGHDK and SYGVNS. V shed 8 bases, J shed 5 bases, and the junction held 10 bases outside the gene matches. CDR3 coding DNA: TGTGCCAGCCAGGACAGGGGGCGGCCGCGGACTGAAGCTTTCTTT. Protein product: CASQDRGRPRTEAFF.

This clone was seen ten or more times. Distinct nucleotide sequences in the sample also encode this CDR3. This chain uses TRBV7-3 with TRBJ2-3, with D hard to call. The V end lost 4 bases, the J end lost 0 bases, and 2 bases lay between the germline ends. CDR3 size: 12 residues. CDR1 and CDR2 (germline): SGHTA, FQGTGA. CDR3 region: CASSSSTDTQYF. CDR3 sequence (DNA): TGTGCCAGCAGCTCTAGCACAGATACGCAGTATTTT. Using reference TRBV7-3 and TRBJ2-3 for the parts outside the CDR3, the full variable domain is GAGVSQTPSNKVTEKGKYVELRCDPISGHTALYWYRQSLGQGPEFLIYFQGTGAADDSGLPNDRFFAVRPEGSVSTLKIQRTERGDSAVYLCASSSSTDTQYFGPGTRLTVL.

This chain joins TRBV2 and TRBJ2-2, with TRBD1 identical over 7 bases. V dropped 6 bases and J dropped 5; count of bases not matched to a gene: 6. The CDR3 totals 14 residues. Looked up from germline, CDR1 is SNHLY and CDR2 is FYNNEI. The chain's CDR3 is CASSGRGRTGELFF. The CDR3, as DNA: TGTGCCAGCAGCGGAAGGGGGCGAACCGGGGAGCTGTTTTTT.

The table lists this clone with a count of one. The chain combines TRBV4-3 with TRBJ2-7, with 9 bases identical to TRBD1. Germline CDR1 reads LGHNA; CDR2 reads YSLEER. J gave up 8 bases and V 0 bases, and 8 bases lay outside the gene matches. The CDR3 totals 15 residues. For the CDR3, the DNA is TGCGCCAGCAGCCAAGACCCGACAGGGGGAGAACAGCAGTACTTC. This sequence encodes CASSQDPTGGEQQYF.

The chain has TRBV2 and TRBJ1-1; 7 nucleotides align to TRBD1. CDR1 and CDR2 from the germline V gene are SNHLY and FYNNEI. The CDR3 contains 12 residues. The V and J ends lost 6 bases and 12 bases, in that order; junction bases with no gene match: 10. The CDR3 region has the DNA TGTGCCAGCAGCGAAACGGGACAGCTGACTTTCTTT. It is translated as CASSETGQLTFF.

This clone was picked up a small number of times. The CDR3 DNA follows: TGCGCCAGCAGTGATGCCGGGACAGGGTACAATGAGCAGTTCTTC. Amino acids: CASSDAGTGYNEQFF. The rearrangement joins TRBV10-1 to TRBJ2-1, with TRBD1 identical over 9 bases. The CDR3 totals 15 residues. CDR1 WNHNN and CDR2 SYGVQD come from the germline V gene (reference sequence). V shed 3 bases and J 4 bases; nucleotides not matched to a gene: 4.

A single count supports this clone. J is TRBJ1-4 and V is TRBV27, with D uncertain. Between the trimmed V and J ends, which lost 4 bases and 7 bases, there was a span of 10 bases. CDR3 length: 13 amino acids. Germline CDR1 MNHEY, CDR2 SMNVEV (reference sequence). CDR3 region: CASSSLGGEKLFF. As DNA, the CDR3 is TGTGCCAGCAGTTCTTTGGGTGGTGAAAAACTGTTTTTT.

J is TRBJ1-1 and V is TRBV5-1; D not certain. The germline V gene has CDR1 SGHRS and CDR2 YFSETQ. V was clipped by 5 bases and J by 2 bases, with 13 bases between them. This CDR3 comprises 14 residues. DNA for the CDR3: TGCGCCAGCAGATCTGTCACGGGTAACACTGAAGCTTTCTTT. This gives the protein CASRSVTGNTEAFF.

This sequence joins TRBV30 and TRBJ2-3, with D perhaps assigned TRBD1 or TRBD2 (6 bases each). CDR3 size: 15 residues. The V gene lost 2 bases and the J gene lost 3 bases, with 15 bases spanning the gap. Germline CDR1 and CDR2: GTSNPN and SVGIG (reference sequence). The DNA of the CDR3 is TGTGCCTGGAGTTCCGAGGGGGGCTCTACAGATACGCAGTATTTT. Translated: CAWSSEGGSTDTQYF.

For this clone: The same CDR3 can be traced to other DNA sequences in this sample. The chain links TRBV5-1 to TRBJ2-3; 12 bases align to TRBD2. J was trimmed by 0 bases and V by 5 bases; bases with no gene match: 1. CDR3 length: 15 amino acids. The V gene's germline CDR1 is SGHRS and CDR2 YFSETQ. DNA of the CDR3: TGCGCCAGCAGGACTAGCGGGAGTAGCACAGATACGCAGTATTTT. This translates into CASRTSGSSTDTQYF.

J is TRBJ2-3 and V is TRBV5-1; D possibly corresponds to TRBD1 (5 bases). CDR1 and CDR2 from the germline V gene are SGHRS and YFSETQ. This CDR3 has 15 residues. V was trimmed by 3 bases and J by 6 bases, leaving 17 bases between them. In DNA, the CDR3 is TGCGCCAGCAGCTCCACAACAGGTCCCGGGGATACGCAGTATTTT. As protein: CASSSTTGPGDTQYF. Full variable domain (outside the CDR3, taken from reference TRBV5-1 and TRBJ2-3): KAGVTQTPRYLIKTRGQQVTLSCSPISGHRSVSWYQQTPGQGLQFLFEYFSETQRNKGNFPGRFSGRQFSNSRSEMNVSTLELGDSALYLCASSSTTGPGDTQYFGPGTRLTVL.

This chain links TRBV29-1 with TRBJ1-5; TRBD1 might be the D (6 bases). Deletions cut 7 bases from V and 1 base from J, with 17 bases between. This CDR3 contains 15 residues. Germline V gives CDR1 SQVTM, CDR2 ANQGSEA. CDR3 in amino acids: CSALPAGASNQPQHF. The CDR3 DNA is TGCAGCGCCCTACCGGCAGGGGCGAGCAATCAGCCCCAGCATTTT.

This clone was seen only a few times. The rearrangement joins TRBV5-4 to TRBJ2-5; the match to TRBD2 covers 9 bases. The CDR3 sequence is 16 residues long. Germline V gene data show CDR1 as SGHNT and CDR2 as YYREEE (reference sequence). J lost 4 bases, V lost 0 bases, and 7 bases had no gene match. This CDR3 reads CASSLDAGGPGETQYF. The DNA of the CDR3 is TGTGCCAGCAGCTTGGATGCGGGAGGGCCTGGAGAGACCCAGTACTTC.